Presented here are 15 T cell receptor beta chains from one specimen sequenced in a study of vaccination and CD4 T cells after COVID-19. In TCRdb, the PCR reads were re-called with MiXCR into one record per CDR3 protein. This table has roughly 20,000 distinct CDR3 sequences, about three fifths appearing once. Sequences were derived from CD4+ T cells from blood, sampled after SARS-CoV-2 vaccination. These receptors were collected from a human donor who had recovered from COVID-19.

This chain joins TRBV28 and TRBJ2-1; D remains ambiguous. CDR1 is MDHEN and CDR2 is SYDVKM in the germline V gene. Trimming took off 5 bases at V and 0 bases at J, with 14 bases between the two ends. The length of the CDR3 is 16 residues. In DNA form, the CDR3 reads TGTGCCAGCAGTGGGTTTCAGTCCTACTCCTACAATGAGCAGTTCTTC. Protein sequence: CASSGFQSYSYNEQFF.

Of note for this clonotype: The junction departs from the called germline gene at one end, perhaps through a read error. The chain employs TRBV6-1 and TRBJ1-4, with 9 bases aligning to TRBD1. The CDR3 length is 13 residues. CDR1 and CDR2 (germline): MNHNS, SASEGT. The CDR3 nucleotides are TGTGCCAGCAGCCGCAAAGCCGGGACAGGGAATATTTTT. Protein sequence: CASSRKAGTGNIF.

CDR3 residues: CASSLRSSYNEQFF. The CDR3 bases are TGTGCCAGCAGCTTGCGAAGCTCCTACAATGAGCAGTTCTTC. The rearrangement links TRBV5-4 to TRBJ2-1; the D is unclear. The germline V gene has CDR1 SGHNT and CDR2 YYREEE (reference sequence). This CDR3 region has 14 residues. Between the trimmed V and J ends, which lost 1 base and 0 bases, there was a span of 5 bases.

The gene calls are TRBV4-1 and TRBJ2-4; D is perhaps TRBD1 (5 bases). This CDR3 is 19 amino acids long. Trimming removed 0 bases from V and 0 bases from J, with 18 bases in between. The germline V gene has CDR1 MGHRA and CDR2 YSYEKL. CDR3 in DNA: TGCGCCAGCAGCCAAGAAGGGGCTGGGCAGGGATTAGCCAAAAACATTCAGTACTTC. Translated: CASSQEGAGQGLAKNIQYF.

This clonotype occurred a few times. V gene TRBV28 combines with J gene TRBJ2-4; the match to TRBD2 covers 12 bases. Trimming removed 8 bases from V and 8 bases from J; junction bases left unmatched: 10. Looked up from germline, CDR1 is MDHEN and CDR2 is SYDVKM. The CDR3 sequence is 15 residues long. This CDR3 is CASGSLAGGKDIQYF. The CDR3, as DNA: TGTGCCAGCGGATCCCTAGCGGGAGGGAAGGACATTCAGTACTTC. Full variable domain (remainder filled in from reference TRBV28 and TRBJ2-4): DVKVTQSSRYLVKRTGEKVFLECVQDMDHENMFWYRQDPGLGLRLIYFSYDVKMKEKGDIPEGYSVSREKKERFSLILESASTNQTSMYLCASGSLAGGKDIQYFGAGTRLSVL.

This chain joins TRBV6-1 and TRBJ2-1; D not certain. The CDR3 is made up of 11 amino acids. V was trimmed by 3 bases and J by 7 bases, leaving 4 bases between them. Germline V gene sequence: CDR1 MNHNS, CDR2 SASEGT. The CDR3 protein is CASSDGNEQFF. The CDR3 bases are TGTGCCAGCAGTGATGGAAATGAGCAGTTCTTC.

The chain couples TRBV11-3 to TRBJ2-2; D might be TRBD2 (6 bases). Germline V CDR1 and CDR2: SGHNT, YENEEA. The CDR3 runs 16 residues. V was clipped by 0 bases and J by 0 bases, with 8 bases between them. CDR3 sequence: CASSLDGGSNTGELFF. The CDR3 DNA is TGTGCCAGCAGCTTAGATGGGGGGTCGAACACCGGGGAGCTGTTTTTT.

The chain employs TRBV11-2 and TRBJ2-7; D is uncertain. The CDR3 runs 13 residues. V was pared by 4 bases and J by 3 bases, with 10 bases between. Germline CDR1 SGHAT, CDR2 FQNNGV. The CDR3 here is CASSSPLFYEQYF. CDR3 sequence (DNA): TGTGCCAGCAGCTCACCCCTCTTCTACGAGCAGTACTTC. Full variable domain (outside the CDR3, taken from reference TRBV11-2 and TRBJ2-7): EAGVAQSPRYKIIEKRQSVAFWCNPISGHATLYWYQQILGQGPKLLIQFQNNGVVDDSQLPKDRFSAERLKGVDSTLKIQPAKLEDSAVYLCASSSPLFYEQYFGPGTRLTVT.

V gene TRBV5-7 combines with J gene TRBJ1-5; 7 nucleotides line up with TRBD1. TRBV5-7 has ORF status, its function being uncertain. This CDR3 has 19 amino acids. The V gene end was trimmed by 7 bases and the J gene end by 0 bases; junction bases not matched to a gene: 19. DNA of the CDR3: TGTGCCAGCGCCGAGTTGGGAGACAGGGCGACGTATAGCAATCAGCCCCAGCATTTT. It yields the protein CASAELGDRATYSNQPQHF.

The chain carries TRBV28 and TRBJ2-1, with 9 bases identical to TRBD2. V shed 5 bases, J shed 6 bases, and the junction held 8 bases outside the gene matches. Germline CDR1 is MDHEN and CDR2 is SYDVKM. This CDR3 is 15 amino acids long. The CDR3 sequence: CASSDYSGSVNEQFF. CDR3 coding DNA: TGTGCCAGCAGTGATTATAGCGGGAGTGTCAATGAGCAGTTCTTC.

This sequence joins TRBV6-5 and TRBJ1-2, with D maybe TRBD1 (5 bases). V gave up 4 bases and J gave up 8 bases, with 23 bases separating them. In germline, CDR1 is MNHEY, CDR2 SVGAGI. The length of the CDR3 is 16 residues. In DNA, the CDR3 is TGTGCCAGCAGTTTCCAGACGGGCCAAGGGGACTTGGGCTACACCTTC. This gives the protein CASSFQTGQGDLGYTF.

This sequence joins TRBV6-2 or TRBV6-3 and TRBJ2-5; 8 bases agree with TRBD1. The CDR3 has 15 amino acids. V shed 7 bases and J 1 base; nucleotides not matched to a gene: 8. In germline, CDR1 is MNHEY, CDR2 SVGEGT. CDR3 amino acids: CASIKDRAIQETQYF. The CDR3 DNA is TGTGCCAGCATAAAGGACAGGGCCATCCAAGAGACCCAGTACTTC.

This clonotype has more than one count but fewer than ten. This chain connects TRBV20-1 to TRBJ2-7, with 9 bases that match TRBD1. The ends lost 0 bases at V and 2 bases at J; junction bases unmatched: 5. The germline CDR1 and CDR2 sequences are DFQATT and SNEGSKA (reference sequence). This CDR3 region has 15 residues. The CDR3 DNA reads as TGCAGTGCTAGAGATGTGGGACAGGGAACCTACGAGCAGTACTTC. As protein: CSARDVGQGTYEQYF.

The chain uses TRBV19 and TRBJ2-7, with D hard to call. The CDR3 extends over 12 amino acids. Germline lookup yields CDR1 LNHDA and CDR2 SQIVND (reference sequence). Trimming stripped 4 bases from V and 6 bases from J, with 10 bases between. Here the CDR3 DNA reads TGTGCCAGTAGTAACTCCCTGAGCGAGCAGTACTTC. Translating gives CASSNSLSEQYF.

This chain links TRBV6-1 with TRBJ2-3; 9 nucleotides match TRBD1. From germline, CDR1 is MNHNS and CDR2 SASEGT. The V gene end was trimmed by 9 bases and the J gene end by 3 bases; junction bases not matched to a gene: 4. The CDR3 sequence is 13 residues long. CDR3: CASTGGLTDTQYF. CDR3 nucleotide sequence: TGTGCCAGTACAGGGGGCTTGACAGATACGCAGTATTTT.